This T cell receptor beta chain was retrieved from a study of CD8 T cells in ankylosing spondylitis listed by TCRdb under 2017. Background on the whole study: T cell receptor beta repertoires were profiled in healthy donors and ankylosing spondylitis patients so that disease-linked TCR variants could be found. The full study cohort was made up of about two dozen ankylosing spondylitis patients and 108 healthy donors. Peripheral blood was sampled, and synovial fluid was additionally collected from ankylosing spondylitis patients.

The CDR3 goes from the cysteine to the phenylalanine over 15 residues. The kept DNA is CDR3 alone, 45 bases in frame from the first base. From a lookup of the germline V gene (reference sequence), CDR1 and CDR2 are DFQATT and SNEGSKA. Deletion took 3 bases off V and 0 bases off J, with a span of 12 bases between the germline ends. Overall study outcomes, separate from this receptor: Some of the motif variants had been reported before in the synovial fluid and blood of reactive arthritis patients, a finding that suggests common disease-initiation mechanisms. Blood from ankylosing spondylitis patients appeared to be characterized by a TCR beta motif composed of eight highly homologous amino acid variants. The disease-linked clones had a CD8+ phenotype and were found at relatively low frequencies in peripheral blood. The disease-linked clones were reported as significantly enriched in matched synovial fluid samples from ankylosing spondylitis patients.

With regard to this clonotype: Its antigen has not been determined. Base qualities are not recorded, but no much larger clone differs from it by a single base.

The instrument was an Illumina HiSeq 2500. Quantitative 5'-RACE with molecular barcodes was used to prepare TCR beta libraries. On the study's bioinformatics: A new computational method based on a probabilistic model of VDJ rearrangement was used to identify disease-linked TCR variants. In TCRdb, the public reads were trimmed at Q25 with fastp and aligned with MiXCR, with productive beta chains retained. Every distinct CDR3 protein forms one entry, paired with its most common genes and DNA. The V and J calls were determined by TCRdb, not by the authors. Across this sample there are around 300,000 distinct CDR3 sequences, with less than 25% seen only once. The top ten hold about 3.5% of the sample.

The clonotype comes from a female donor with ankylosing spondylitis or in good health (not recorded which). Sequencing input: blood, either unsorted or a sorted T cell fraction (not recorded which). This chain joins TRBV20-1 to TRBJ1-5; TRBD1 is perhaps the D gene, given 6 matching bases. The CDR3 loop reads CSASWTEHSNQPQHF. The bases read TGCAGTGCTAGCTGGACAGAACATAGCAATCAGCCCCAGCATTTT.